Reported below is one T cell receptor beta chain. The antigen remains undetermined. V trimming: 0 bases; J trimming: 8 bases; junction bases outside the gene matches: 9. The length of the CDR3 is 16 residues. Germline V gene sequence: CDR1 LGHDT, CDR2 YNNKEL (reference sequence). This sample stems from a study of T cell responses to AZD1222 COVID-19 vaccine. Findings of the study overall: Repertoire sampling occurred only after the peak T cell response. Donors were chiefly white British, with a greater number of females, and clonal diversity was perhaps underestimated.

Data came from immunoSEQ multiplex PCR; TCRdb stores just in-frame clones and leaves some out. The table records some 140,000 clones, about 90% of them present only once. The receptor was derived from an adult in good health. Sequences were derived from peripheral blood, sampled on day 0 of AZD1222 vaccination. This chain uses TRBV3-1 (or the pseudogene TRBV3-2) with TRBJ1-4; 7 bases agree with TRBD1. This CDR3 reads CASSQDLTTGLEKLFF. The CDR3 coding sequence is TGTGCCAGCAGCCAAGATTTAACGACAGGGCTCGAAAAACTGTTTTTT.